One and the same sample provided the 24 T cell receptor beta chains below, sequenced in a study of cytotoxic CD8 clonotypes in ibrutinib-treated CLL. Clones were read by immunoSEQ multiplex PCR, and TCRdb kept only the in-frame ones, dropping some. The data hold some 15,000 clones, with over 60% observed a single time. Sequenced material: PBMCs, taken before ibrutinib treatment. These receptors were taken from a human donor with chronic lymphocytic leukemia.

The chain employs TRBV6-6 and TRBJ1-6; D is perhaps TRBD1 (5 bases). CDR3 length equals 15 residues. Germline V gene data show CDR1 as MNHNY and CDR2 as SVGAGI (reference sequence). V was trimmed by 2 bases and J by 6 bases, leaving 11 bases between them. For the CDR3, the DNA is TGTGCCAGCAGTTACGACAGCCCTGGTAATTCACCCCTCCACTTT. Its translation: CASSYDSPGNSPLHF.

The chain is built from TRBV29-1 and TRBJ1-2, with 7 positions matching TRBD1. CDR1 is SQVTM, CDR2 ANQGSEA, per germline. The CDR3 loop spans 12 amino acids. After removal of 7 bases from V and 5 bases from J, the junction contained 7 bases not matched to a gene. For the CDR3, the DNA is TGCAGCGGCCGACAGGGAACATATGGCTACACCTTC. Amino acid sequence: CSGRQGTYGYTF.

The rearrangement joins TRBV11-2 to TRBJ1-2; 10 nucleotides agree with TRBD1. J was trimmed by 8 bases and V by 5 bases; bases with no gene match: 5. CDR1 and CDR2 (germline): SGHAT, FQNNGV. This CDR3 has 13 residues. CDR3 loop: CASSRGTGVGYTF. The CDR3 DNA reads TGTGCCAGCAGCCGTGGGACAGGGGTCGGCTACACCTTC.

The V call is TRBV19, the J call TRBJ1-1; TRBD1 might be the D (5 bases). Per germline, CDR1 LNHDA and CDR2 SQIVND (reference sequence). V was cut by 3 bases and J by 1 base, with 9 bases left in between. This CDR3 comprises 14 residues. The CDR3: CASSIGAPNTEAFF. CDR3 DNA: TGTGCCAGTAGTATTGGGGCGCCGAACACTGAAGCTTTCTTT.

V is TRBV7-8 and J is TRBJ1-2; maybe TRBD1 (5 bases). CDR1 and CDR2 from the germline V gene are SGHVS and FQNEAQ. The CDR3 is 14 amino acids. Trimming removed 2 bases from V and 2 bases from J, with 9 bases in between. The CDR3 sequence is CASSLSWGNYGYTF. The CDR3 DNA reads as TGTGCCAGCAGCTTAAGTTGGGGGAACTATGGCTACACCTTC.

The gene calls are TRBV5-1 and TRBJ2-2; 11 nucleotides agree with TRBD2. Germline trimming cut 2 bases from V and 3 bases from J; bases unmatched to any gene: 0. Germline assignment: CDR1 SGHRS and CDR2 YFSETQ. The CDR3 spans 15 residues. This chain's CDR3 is CASSFSGGDTGELFF. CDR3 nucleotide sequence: TGCGCCAGCAGCTTTAGCGGGGGGGACACCGGGGAGCTGTTTTTT. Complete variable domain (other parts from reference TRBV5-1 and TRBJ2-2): KAGVTQTPRYLIKTRGQQVTLSCSPISGHRSVSWYQQTPGQGLQFLFEYFSETQRNKGNFPGRFSGRQFSNSRSEMNVSTLELGDSALYLCASSFSGGDTGELFFGEGSRLTVL.

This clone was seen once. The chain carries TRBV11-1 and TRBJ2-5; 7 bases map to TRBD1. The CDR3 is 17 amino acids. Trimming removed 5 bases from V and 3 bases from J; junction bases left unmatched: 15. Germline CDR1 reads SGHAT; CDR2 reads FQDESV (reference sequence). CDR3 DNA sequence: TGTGCCAGCAGCCCGAACCGACCTCATGACAGGGAAGAGACCCAGTACTTC. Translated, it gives CASSPNRPHDREETQYF.

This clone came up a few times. The CDR3, as DNA: TGTGCCAGCAGCCTCGCCGGGGGGTGGACTGAAGCTTTCTTT. Its protein is CASSLAGGWTEAFF. This chain joins TRBV6-5 and TRBJ1-1, with D possibly being TRBD1 (5 bases). Trimming stripped 6 bases from V and 5 bases from J, with 16 bases between. Germline V gene lookup returns CDR1 MNHEY and CDR2 SVGAGI. The CDR3 extends over 14 amino acids.

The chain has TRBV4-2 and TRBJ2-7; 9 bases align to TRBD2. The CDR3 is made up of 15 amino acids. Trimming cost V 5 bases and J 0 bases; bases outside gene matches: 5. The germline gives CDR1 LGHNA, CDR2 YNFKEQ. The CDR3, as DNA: TGTGCCAGCAGCAAAGGGACTAGCAGCTCCTACGAGCAGTACTTC. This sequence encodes CASSKGTSSSYEQYF.

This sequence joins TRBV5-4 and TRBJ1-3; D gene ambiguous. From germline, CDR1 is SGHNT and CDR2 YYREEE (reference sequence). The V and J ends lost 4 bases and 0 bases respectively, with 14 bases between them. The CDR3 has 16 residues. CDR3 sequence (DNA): TGTGCCAGCAGCCAAGAGCCGGGCTACTCTGGAAACACCATATATTTT. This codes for CASSQEPGYSGNTIYF. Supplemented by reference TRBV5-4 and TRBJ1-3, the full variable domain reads ETGVTQSPTHLIKTRGQQVTLRCSSQSGHNTVSWYQQALGQGPQFIFQYYREEENGRGNFPPRFSGLQFPNYSSELNVNALELDDSALYLCASSQEPGYSGNTIYFGEGSWLTVV.

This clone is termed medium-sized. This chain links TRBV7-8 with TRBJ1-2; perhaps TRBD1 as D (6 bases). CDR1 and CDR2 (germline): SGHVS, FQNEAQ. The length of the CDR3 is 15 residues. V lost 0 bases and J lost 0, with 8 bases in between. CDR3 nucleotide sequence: TGTGCCAGCAGCTTAGCGGGGACAACTAACTATGGCTACACCTTC. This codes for CASSLAGTTNYGYTF.

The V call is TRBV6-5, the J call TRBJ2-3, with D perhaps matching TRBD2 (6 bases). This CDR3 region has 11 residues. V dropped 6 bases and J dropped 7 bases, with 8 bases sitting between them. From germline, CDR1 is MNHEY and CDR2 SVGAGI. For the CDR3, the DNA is TGTGCCAGCAGGGGGGGAAATACGCAGTATTTT. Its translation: CASRGGNTQYF.

The CDR3 nucleotides read TGTGCCAGCAGCACGACAGGGAACAGCAATCAGCCCCAGCATTTT. It yields the protein CASSTTGNSNQPQHF. The chain employs TRBV11-2 and TRBJ1-5, with 7 nucleotides matching TRBD1. Losses at the gene ends were 5 bases for V and 1 base for J; bases not matched to a gene: 5. In germline, CDR1 is SGHAT, CDR2 FQNNGV. This CDR3 is built from 15 residues.

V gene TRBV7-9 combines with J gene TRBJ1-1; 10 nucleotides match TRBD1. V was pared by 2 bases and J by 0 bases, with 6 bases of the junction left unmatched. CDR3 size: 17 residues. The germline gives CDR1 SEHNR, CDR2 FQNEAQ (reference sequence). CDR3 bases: TGTGCCAGCAGCTTAACGGGACAGGGGAACATGAACACTGAAGCTTTCTTT. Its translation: CASSLTGQGNMNTEAFF.

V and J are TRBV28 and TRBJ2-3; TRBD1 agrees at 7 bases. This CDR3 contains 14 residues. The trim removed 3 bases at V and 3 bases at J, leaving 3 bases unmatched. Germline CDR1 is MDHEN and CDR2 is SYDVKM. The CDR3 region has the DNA TGTGCCAGCAGTTTCATACAGGGGACAGATACGCAGTATTTT. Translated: CASSFIQGTDTQYF.

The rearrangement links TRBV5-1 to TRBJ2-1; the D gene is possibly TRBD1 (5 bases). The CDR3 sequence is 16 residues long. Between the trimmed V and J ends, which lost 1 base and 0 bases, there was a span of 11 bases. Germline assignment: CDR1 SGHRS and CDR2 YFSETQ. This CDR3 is CASSLIVTGSYNEQFF. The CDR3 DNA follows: TGCGCCAGCAGCTTGATTGTTACAGGCTCCTACAATGAGCAGTTCTTC.

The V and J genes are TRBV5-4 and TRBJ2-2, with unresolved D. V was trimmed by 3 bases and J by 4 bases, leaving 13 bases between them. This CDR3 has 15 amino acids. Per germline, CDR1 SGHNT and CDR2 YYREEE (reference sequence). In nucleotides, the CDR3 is TGTGCCAGCAGCTACGGGTCTATGGGCACCGGGGAGCTGTTTTTT. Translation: CASSYGSMGTGELFF.

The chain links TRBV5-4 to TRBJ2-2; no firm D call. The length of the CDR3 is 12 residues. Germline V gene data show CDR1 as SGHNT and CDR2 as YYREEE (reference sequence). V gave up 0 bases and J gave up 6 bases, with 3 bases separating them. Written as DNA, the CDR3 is TGTGCCAGCAGCTTGGGGGCCGGGGAGCTGTTTTTT. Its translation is CASSLGAGELFF.

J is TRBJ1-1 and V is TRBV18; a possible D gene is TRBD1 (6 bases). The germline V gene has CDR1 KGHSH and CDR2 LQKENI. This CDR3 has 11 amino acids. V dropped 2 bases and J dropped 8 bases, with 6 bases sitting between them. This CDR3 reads CASSPDREAFF. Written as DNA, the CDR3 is TGTGCCAGCTCACCAGACAGGGAAGCTTTCTTT.

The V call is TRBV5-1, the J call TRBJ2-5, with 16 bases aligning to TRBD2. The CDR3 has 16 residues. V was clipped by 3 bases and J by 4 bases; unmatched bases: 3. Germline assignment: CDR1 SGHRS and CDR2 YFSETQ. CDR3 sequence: CASSWGLAGGPETQYF. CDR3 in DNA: TGCGCCAGCAGCTGGGGACTAGCGGGGGGGCCAGAGACCCAGTACTTC.

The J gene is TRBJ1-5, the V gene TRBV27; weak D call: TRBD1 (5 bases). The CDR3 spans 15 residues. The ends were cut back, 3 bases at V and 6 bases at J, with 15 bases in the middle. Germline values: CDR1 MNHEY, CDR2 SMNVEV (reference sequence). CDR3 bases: TGTGCCAGCAGTTTGGTCAGGGCGGGGGGTCAGCCCCAGCATTTT. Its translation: CASSLVRAGGQPQHF.

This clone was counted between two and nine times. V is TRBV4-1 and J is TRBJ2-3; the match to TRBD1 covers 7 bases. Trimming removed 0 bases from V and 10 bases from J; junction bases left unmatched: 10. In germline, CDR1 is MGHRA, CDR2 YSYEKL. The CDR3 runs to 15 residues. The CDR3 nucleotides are TGCGCCAGCAGCCAAGAAGGGGGCCACGTTATTGCGCAGTATTTT. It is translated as CASSQEGGHVIAQYF.

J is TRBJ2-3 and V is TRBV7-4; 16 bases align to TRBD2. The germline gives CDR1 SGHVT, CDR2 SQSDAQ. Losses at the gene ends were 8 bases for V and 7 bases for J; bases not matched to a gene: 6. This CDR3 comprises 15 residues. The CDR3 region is CASRGLAGGANTQYF. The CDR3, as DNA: TGTGCCAGCCGGGGACTAGCGGGAGGGGCGAATACGCAGTATTTT.

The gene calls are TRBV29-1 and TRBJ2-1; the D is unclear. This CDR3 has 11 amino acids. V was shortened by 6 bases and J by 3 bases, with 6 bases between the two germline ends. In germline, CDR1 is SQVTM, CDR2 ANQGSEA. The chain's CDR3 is CSVNFYNEQFF. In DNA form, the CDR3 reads TGCAGCGTCAACTTCTACAATGAGCAGTTCTTC.